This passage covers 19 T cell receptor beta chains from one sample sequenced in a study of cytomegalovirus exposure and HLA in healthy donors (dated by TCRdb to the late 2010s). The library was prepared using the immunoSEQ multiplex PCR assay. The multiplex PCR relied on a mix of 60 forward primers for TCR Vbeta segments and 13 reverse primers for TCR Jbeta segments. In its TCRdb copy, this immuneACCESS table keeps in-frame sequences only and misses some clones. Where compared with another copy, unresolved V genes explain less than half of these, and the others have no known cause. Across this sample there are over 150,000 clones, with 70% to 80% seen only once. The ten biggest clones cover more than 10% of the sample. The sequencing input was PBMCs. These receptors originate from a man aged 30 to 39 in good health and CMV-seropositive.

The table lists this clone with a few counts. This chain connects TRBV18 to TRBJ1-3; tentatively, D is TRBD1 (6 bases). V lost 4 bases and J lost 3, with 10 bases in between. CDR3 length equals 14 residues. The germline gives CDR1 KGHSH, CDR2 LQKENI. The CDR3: CASSLNRVGNTIYF. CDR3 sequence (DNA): TGTGCCAGCTCACTCAACAGGGTTGGAAACACCATATATTTT.

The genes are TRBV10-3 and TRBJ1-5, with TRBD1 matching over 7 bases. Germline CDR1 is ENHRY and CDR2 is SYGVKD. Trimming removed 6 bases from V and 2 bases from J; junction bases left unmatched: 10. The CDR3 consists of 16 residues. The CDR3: CAIRKDRESGNQPQHF. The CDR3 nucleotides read TGTGCCATCAGGAAAGACAGGGAATCGGGCAATCAGCCCCAGCATTTT.

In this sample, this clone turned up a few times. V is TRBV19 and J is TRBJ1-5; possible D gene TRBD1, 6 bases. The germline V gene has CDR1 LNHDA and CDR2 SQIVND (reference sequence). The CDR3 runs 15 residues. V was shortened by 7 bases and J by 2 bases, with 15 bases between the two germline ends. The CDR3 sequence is CASIRTGRGNQPQHF. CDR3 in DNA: TGTGCCAGTATCCGTACAGGGAGAGGCAATCAGCCCCAGCATTTT. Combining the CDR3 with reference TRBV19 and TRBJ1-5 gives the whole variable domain DGGITQSPKYLFRKEGQNVTLSCEQNLNHDAMYWYRQDPGQGLRLIYYSQIVNDFQKGDIAEGYSVSREKKESFPLTVTSAQKNPTAFYLCASIRTGRGNQPQHFGDGTRLSIL.

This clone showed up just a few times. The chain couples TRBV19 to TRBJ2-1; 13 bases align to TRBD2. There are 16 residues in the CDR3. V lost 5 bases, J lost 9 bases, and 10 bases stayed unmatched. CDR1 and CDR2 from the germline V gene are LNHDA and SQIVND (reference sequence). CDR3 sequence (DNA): TGTGCCAGTAGTGCCTCCGGGACTAGCGGGAACGTTGAGCAGTTCTTC. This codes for CASSASGTSGNVEQFF.

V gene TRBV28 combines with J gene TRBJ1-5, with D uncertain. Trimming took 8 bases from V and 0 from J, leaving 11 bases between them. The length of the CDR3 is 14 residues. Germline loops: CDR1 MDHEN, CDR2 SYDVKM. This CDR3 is CASRLASSNQPQHF. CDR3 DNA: TGTGCCAGCCGTCTCGCGAGTAGCAATCAGCCCCAGCATTTT.

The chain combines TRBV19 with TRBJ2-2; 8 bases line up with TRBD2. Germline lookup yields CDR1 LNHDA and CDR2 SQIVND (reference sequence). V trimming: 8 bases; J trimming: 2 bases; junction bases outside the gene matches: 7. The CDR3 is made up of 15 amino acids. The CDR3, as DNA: TGTGCCAGTCATAGACTAGCGATCAACACCGGGGAGCTGTTTTTT. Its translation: CASHRLAINTGELFF.

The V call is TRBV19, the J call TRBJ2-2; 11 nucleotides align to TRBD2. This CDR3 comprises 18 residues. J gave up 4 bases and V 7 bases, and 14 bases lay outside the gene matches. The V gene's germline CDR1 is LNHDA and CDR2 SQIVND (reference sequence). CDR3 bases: TGTGCCAGTATGTCGGGGCTAGCGGGAGGCACTGTCACCGGGGAGCTGTTTTTT. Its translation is CASMSGLAGGTVTGELFF. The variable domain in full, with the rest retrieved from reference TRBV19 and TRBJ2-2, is DGGITQSPKYLFRKEGQNVTLSCEQNLNHDAMYWYRQDPGQGLRLIYYSQIVNDFQKGDIAEGYSVSREKKESFPLTVTSAQKNPTAFYLCASMSGLAGGTVTGELFFGEGSRLTVL.

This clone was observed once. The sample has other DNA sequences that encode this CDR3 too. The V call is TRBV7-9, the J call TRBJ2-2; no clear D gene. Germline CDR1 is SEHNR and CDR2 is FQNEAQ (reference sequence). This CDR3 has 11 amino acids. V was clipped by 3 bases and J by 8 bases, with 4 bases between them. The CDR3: CASSLAGELFF. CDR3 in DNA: TGTGCCAGCAGCTTGGCTGGGGAGCTGTTTTTT.

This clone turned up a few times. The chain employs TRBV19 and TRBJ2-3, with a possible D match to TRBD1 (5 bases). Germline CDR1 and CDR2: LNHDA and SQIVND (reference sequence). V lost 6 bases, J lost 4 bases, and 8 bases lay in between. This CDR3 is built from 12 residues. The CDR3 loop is CASSQGADTQYF. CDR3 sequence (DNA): TGTGCCAGTAGCCAGGGCGCAGATACGCAGTATTTT.

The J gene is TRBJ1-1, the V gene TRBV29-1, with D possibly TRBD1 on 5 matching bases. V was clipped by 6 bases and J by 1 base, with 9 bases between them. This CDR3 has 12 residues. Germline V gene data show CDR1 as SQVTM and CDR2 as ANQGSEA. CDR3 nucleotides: TGCAGCGTGGTGACAGCGAACACTGAAGCTTTCTTT. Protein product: CSVVTANTEAFF.

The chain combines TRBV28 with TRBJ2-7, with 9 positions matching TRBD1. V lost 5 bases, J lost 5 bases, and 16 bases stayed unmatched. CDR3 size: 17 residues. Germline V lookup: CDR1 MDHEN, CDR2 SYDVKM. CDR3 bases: TGTGCCAGCAGTCTAGGACAGGGGACTGGTCTTCTCCACGAGCAGTACTTC. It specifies CASSLGQGTGLLHEQYF.

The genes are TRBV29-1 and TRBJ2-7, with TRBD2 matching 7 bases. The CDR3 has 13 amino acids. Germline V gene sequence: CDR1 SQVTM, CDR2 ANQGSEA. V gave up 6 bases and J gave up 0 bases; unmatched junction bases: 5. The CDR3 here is CSVGGESSYEQYF. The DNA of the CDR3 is TGCAGCGTGGGGGGGGAGAGCTCCTACGAGCAGTACTTC.

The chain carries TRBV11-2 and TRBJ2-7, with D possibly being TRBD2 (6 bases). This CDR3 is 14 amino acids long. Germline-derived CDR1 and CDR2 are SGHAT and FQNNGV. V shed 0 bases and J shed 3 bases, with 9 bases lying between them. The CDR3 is CASSLEVGSYEQYF. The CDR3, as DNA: TGTGCCAGCAGCTTAGAGGTCGGGAGCTACGAGCAGTACTTC.

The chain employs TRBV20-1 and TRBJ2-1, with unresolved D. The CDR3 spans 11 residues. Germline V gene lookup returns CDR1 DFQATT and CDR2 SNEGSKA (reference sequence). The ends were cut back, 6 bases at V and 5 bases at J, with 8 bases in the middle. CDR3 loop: CSAYLNNEQFF. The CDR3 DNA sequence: TGCAGTGCCTACTTGAACAATGAGCAGTTCTTC.

The CDR3 DNA reads as TGTGCCAGCAGCCAACAGGTAGCCAAAAACATTCAGTACTTC. Its protein product is CASSQQVAKNIQYF. This rearrangement joins TRBV11-2 to TRBJ2-4; D perhaps matches TRBD1 (5 bases). Trimming removed 5 bases at V and 0 bases at J, with 8 bases between. Germline V gene lookup returns CDR1 SGHAT and CDR2 FQNNGV. The CDR3 length is 14 residues.

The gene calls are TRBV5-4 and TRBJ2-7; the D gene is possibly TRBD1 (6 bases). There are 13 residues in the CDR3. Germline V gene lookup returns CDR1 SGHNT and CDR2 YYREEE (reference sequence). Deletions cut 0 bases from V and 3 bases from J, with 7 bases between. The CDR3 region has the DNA TGTGCCAGCAGCTTGGGACAGGACTACGAGCAGTACTTC. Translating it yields CASSLGQDYEQYF.

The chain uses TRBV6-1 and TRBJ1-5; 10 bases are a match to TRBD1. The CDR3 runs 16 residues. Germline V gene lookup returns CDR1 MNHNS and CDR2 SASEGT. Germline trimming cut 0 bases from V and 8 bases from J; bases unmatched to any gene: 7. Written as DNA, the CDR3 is TGTGCCAGCAGTGAAGCGACGACAGGGGGCAGGAAGCCCCAGCATTTT. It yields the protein CASSEATTGGRKPQHF.

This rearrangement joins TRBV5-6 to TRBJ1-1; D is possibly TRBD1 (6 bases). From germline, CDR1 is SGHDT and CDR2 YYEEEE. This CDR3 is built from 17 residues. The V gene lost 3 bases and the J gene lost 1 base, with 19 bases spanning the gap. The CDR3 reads CASSYNRDYPSNTEAFF. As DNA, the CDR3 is TGTGCCAGCAGCTATAACAGGGACTACCCTTCGAACACTGAAGCTTTCTTT.

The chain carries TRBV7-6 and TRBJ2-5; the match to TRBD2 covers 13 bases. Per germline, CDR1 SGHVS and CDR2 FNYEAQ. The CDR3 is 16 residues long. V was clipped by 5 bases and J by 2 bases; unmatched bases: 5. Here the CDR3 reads CASSGRLAGGQETQYF. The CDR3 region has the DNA TGTGCCAGCAGCGGCAGACTAGCGGGAGGACAAGAGACCCAGTACTTC.